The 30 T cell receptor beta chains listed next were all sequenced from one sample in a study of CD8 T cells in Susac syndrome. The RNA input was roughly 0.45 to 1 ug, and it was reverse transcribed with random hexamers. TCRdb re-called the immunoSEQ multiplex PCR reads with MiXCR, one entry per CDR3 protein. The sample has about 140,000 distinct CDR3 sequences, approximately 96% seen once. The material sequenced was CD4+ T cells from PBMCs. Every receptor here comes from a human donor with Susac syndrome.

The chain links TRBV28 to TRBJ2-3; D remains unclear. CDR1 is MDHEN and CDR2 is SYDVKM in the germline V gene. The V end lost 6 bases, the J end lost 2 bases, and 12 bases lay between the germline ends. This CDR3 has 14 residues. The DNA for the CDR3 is TGTGCCAGCAGCCCTATGGGCCTCACAGATACGCAGTATTTT. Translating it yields CASSPMGLTDTQYF. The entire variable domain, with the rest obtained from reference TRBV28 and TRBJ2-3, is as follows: DVKVTQSSRYLVKRTGEKVFLECVQDMDHENMFWYRQDPGLGLRLIYFSYDVKMKEKGDIPEGYSVSREKKERFSLILESASTNQTSMYLCASSPMGLTDTQYFGPGTRLTVL.

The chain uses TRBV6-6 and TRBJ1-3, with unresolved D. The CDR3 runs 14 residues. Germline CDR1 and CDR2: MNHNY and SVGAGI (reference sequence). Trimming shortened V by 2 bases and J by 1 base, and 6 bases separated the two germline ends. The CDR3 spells CASSYRESGNTIYF. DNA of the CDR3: TGTGCCAGCAGTTACAGGGAATCTGGAAACACCATATATTTT.

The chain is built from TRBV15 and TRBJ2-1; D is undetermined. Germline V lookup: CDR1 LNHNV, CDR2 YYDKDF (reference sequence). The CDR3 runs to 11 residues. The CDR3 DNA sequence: TGTGGCTGCTCCGCCCGCAATGAGCAGTTCTTC. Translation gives CGCSARNEQFF.

The CDR3 nucleotides read TGTGCCAGTAGTCTCCGTAGGAGCAATCAGCCCCAGCATTTT. Translation gives CASSLRRSNQPQHF. The chain carries TRBV19 and TRBJ1-5; D is unclear. The germline V and J ends were trimmed by 5 bases and 1 base, with 9 bases remaining between them. The CDR3 extends over 14 amino acids. Looked up from germline, CDR1 is LNHDA and CDR2 is SQIVND (reference sequence).

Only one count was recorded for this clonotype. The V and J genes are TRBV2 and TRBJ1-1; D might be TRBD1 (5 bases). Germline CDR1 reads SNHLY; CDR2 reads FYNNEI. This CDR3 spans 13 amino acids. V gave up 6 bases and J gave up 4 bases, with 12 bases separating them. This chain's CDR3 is CASSEGWATEAFF. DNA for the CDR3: TGTGCCAGCAGCGAGGGGTGGGCCACTGAAGCTTTCTTT.

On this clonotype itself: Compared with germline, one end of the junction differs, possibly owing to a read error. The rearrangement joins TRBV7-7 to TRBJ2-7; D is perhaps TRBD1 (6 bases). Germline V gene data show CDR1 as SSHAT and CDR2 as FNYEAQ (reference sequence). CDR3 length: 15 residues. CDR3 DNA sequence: TGTGCTAGCAGCCAGGGGAGCGGAGTGTCGGACGAGCAGTACTTC. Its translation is CASSQGSGVSDEQYF. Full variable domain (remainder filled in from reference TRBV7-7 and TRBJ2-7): GAGVSQSPRYKVTKRGQDVTLRCDPISSHATLYWYQQALGQGPEFLTYFNYEAQPDKSGLPSDRFSAERPEGSISTLTIQRTEQRDSAMYRCASSQGSGVSDEQYFGPGTRLTVT.

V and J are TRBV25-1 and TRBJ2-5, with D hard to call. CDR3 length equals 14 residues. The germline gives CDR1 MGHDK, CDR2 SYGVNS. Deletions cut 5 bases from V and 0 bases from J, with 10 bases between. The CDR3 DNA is TGTGCCAGCAGTCGGCCCGGGTACCAAGAGACCCAGTACTTC. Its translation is CASSRPGYQETQYF.

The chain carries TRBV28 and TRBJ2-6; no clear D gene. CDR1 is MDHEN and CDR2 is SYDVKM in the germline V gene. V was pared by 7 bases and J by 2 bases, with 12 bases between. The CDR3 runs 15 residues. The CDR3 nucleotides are TGTGCCAGCAAGTCGCCGCGTACTGGGGCCAACGTCCTGACTTTC. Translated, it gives CASKSPRTGANVLTF.

CDR3 nucleotides: TGTGCCAGCACCCTCCATAGGTCCAGGCATAACCAAGAGACCCAGTACTTC. Amino acid sequence: CASTLHRSRHNQETQYF. The V call is TRBV28, the J call TRBJ2-5; D is ambiguous. The length of the CDR3 is 17 residues. Per germline, CDR1 MDHEN and CDR2 SYDVKM. Trimming removed 7 bases from V and 0 bases from J, with 21 bases in between.

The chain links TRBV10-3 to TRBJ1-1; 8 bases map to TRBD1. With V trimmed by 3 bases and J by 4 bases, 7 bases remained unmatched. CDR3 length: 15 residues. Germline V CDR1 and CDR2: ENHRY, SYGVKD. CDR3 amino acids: CAISESLTGGTEAFF. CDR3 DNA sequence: TGTGCCATCAGTGAATCACTTACAGGGGGCACTGAAGCTTTCTTT.

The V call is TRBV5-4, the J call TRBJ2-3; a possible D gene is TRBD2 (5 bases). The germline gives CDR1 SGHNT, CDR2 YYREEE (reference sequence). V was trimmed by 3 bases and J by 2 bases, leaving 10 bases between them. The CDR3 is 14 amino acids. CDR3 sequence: CASSSDLATDTQYF. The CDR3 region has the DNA TGTGCCAGCAGCTCGGACTTAGCCACAGATACGCAGTATTTT.

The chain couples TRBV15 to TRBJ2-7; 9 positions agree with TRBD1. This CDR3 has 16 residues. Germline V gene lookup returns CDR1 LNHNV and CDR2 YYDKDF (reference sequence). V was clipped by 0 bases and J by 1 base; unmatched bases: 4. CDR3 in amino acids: CATSRDWGTGSYEQYF. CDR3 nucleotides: TGTGCCACCAGCAGAGACTGGGGGACAGGGTCCTACGAGCAGTACTTC.

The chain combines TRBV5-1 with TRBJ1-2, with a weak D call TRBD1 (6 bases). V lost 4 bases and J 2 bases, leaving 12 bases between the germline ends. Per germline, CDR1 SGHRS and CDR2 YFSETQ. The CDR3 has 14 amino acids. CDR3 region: CASSVDSLNYGYTF. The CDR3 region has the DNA TGCGCCAGCAGCGTGGACAGCTTAAACTATGGCTACACCTTC.

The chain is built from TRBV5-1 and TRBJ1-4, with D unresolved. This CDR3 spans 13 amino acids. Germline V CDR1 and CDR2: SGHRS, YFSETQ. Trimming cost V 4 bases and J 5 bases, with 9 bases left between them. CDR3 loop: CASSKDRNEKLFF. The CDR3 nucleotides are TGCGCCAGCAGCAAAGACCGCAATGAAAAACTGTTTTTT.

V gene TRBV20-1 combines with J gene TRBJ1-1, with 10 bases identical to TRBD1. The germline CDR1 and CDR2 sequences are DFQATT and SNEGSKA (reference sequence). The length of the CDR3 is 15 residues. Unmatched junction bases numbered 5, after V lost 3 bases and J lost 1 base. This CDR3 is CSARGTGATNTEAFF. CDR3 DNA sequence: TGCAGTGCTAGGGGGACAGGGGCGACGAACACTGAAGCTTTCTTT.

In nucleotides, the CDR3 is TGTGCCAGCATCTACGGATCACTCCGTGAAGCTTTCTTT. It translates to CASIYGSLREAFF. The rearrangement uses TRBV6-6 and TRBJ1-1, with D unresolved. The CDR3 runs 13 residues. CDR1 and CDR2 (germline): MNHNY, SVGAGI (reference sequence). Trimming shortened V by 7 bases and J by 7 bases, and 16 bases separated the two germline ends.

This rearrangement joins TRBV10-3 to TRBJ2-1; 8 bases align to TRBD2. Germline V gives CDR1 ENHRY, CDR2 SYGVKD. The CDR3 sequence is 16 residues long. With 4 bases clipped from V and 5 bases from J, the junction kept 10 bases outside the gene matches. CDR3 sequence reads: CAISGKLAEADNEQFF. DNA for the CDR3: TGTGCCATCAGTGGTAAACTAGCGGAGGCAGACAATGAGCAGTTCTTC.

The CDR3 nucleotides read TGTGCCAGCAGTGGGCTAGGACCTAGAGAAAAACTGTTTTTT. Translated: CASSGLGPREKLFF. The rearrangement uses TRBV25-1 and TRBJ1-4; no reliable D call. The CDR3 runs 14 residues. Trimming removed 4 bases from V and 8 bases from J, with 14 bases in between. Germline V CDR1 and CDR2: MGHDK, SYGVNS.

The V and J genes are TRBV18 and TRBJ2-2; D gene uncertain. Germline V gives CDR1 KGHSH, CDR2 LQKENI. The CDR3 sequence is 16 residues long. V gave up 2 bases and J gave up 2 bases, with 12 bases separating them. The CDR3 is CASSPYKTPNTGELFF. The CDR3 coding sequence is TGTGCCAGCTCACCATACAAAACGCCCAACACCGGGGAGCTGTTTTTT.

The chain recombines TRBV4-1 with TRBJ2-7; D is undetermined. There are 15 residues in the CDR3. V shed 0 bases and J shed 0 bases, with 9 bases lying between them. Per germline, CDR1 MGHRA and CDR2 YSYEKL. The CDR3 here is CASSQDPVSSYEQYF. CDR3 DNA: TGCGCCAGCAGCCAAGATCCGGTTAGCTCCTACGAGCAGTACTTC.

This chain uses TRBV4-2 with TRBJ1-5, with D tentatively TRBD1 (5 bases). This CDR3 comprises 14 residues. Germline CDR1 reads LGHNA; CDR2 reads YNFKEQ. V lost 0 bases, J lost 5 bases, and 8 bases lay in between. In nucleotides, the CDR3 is TGTGCCAGCAGCCAAGACAGGGCCGATCAGCCCCAGCATTTT. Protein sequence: CASSQDRADQPQHF.

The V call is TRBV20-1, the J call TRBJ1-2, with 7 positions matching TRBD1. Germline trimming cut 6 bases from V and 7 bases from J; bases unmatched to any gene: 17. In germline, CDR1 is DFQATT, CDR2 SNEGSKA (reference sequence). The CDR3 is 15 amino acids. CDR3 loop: CSAPTGNSGGTGYTF. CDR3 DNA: TGCAGTGCACCGACAGGGAACTCAGGAGGGACTGGCTACACCTTC.

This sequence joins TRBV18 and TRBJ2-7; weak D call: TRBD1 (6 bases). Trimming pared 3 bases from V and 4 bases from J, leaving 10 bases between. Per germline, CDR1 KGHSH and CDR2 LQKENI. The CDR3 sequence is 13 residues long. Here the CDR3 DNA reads TGTGCCAGCTCACCCGGGACACCTTACGAGCAGTACTTC. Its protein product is CASSPGTPYEQYF.

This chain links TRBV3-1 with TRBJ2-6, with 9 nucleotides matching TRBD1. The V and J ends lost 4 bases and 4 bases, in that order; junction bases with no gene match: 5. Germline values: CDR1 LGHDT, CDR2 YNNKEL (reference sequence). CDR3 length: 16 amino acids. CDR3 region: CASSRGQGAGANVLTF. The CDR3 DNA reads TGTGCCAGCAGCCGGGGACAGGGCGCCGGGGCCAACGTCCTGACTTTC.

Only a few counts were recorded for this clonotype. CDR3 in amino acids: CASSSSGGSYNEQFF. The DNA of the CDR3 is TGTGCCAGCAGTTCTAGCGGGGGCTCCTACAATGAGCAGTTCTTC. The V call is TRBV7-2, the J call TRBJ2-1, with 10 bases that match TRBD2. The CDR3 is 15 residues long. The J segment lost 0 bases and the V segment lost 6 bases, leaving 2 bases of the junction unmatched. CDR1 SGHTA and CDR2 FQGNSA come from the germline V gene.

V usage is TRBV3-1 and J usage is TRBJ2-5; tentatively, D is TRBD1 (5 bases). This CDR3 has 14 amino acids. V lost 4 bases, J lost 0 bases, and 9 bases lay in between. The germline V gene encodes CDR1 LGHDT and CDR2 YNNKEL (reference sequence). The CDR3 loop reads CASSRRQNQETQYF. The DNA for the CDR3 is TGTGCCAGCAGCCGTCGACAGAACCAAGAGACCCAGTACTTC.

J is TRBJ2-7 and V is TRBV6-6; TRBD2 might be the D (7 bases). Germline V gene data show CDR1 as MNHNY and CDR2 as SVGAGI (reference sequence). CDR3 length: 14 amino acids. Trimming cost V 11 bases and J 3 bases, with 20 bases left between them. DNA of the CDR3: TGTGCCGCCAGGGGTGCGGGGGTGGTCTACGAGCAGTACTTC. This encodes CAARGAGVVYEQYF.

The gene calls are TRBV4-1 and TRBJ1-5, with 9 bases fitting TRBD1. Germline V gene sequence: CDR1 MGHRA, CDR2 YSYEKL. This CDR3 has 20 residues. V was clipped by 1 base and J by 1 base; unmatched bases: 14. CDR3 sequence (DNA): TGCGCCAGCAGCCAAGGCGCGGGGACAGGGAGAATCTTGAGCAATCAGCCCCAGCATTTT. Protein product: CASSQGAGTGRILSNQPQHF.

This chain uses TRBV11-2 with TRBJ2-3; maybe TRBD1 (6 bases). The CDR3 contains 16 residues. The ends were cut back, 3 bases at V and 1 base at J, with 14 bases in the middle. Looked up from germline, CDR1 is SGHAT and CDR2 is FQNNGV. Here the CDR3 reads CASSFGAGARTDTQYF. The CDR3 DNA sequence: TGTGCCAGCAGCTTCGGGGCAGGGGCCCGCACAGATACGCAGTATTTT.

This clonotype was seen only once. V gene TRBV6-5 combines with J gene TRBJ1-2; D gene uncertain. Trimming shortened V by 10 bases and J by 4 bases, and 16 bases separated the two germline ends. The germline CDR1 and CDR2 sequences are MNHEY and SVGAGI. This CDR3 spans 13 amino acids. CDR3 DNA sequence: TGTGCCATCGGTGAAGCGGCGTTCTATGGCTACACCTTC. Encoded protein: CAIGEAAFYGYTF.